The 10 T cell receptor beta chains below come from one sample, sequenced in a study of blood T cell repertoires in COVID-19. Some clones are missing from TCRdb's copy, which holds only in-frame ones; the method was immunoSEQ multiplex PCR. The repertoire holds about 150,000 clones, with 84% as singletons. The material sequenced was PBMCs or T cells enriched from blood (not recorded which). The origin of the receptors is a woman aged 45-65 years with acute COVID-19.

V is TRBV13 and J is TRBJ1-4, with D tentatively TRBD1 (5 bases). Germline V gives CDR1 PRHDT, CDR2 FYEKMQ (reference sequence). The V end was cut by 5 bases, the J end by 5 bases, with 18 bases between. The CDR3 is made up of 16 amino acids. The CDR3 loop reads CASSTRKRGINEKLFF. CDR3 coding DNA: TGTGCCAGCAGCACCCGAAAGCGGGGGATCAATGAAAAACTGTTTTTT.

V usage is TRBV3-1 (or the pseudogene TRBV3-2) and J usage is TRBJ1-2; D not resolved. CDR3 length: 12 amino acids. The ends were cut back, 3 bases at V and 6 bases at J, with 8 bases in the middle. Germline CDR1 and CDR2: LGHDT and YNNKEL (reference sequence). The CDR3 nucleotides read TGTGCCAGCAGCCACAGATCCAATGGCTACACCTTC. Amino acids: CASSHRSNGYTF.

This chain connects TRBV14 to TRBJ2-7, with 7 bases matching TRBD2. The V gene's germline CDR1 is SGHDN and CDR2 FVKESK. The CDR3 covers 20 residues. V was pared by 0 bases and J by 4 bases, with 21 bases of the junction left unmatched. DNA for the CDR3: TGTGCCAGCAGCCAAGATAGGGAGGGAGGGATTCGGGACCTGCTTTACGAGCAGTACTTC. This sequence encodes CASSQDREGGIRDLLYEQYF.

This chain links TRBV3-1 (or the pseudogene TRBV3-2) with TRBJ2-5; 12 bases agree with TRBD1. Germline assignment: CDR1 LGHDT and CDR2 YNNKEL (reference sequence). J was trimmed by 5 bases and V by 0 bases; bases with no gene match: 10. The CDR3 totals 18 residues. The CDR3 nucleotides are TGTGCCAGCAGCCAAGAACTGGGACAGGGGGCCCGAGGGGAGACCCAGTACTTC. Its translation: CASSQELGQGARGETQYF.

This clone was seen once. This chain uses TRBV6-1 with TRBJ1-2; D gene uncertain. This CDR3 has 12 amino acids. The germline V gene has CDR1 MNHNS and CDR2 SASEGT. The ends were cut back, 0 bases at V and 8 bases at J, with 7 bases in the middle. The CDR3 DNA reads as TGTGCCAGCAGTGAAGCAGGGAGCGGCTACACCTTC. This encodes CASSEAGSGYTF.

The chain combines TRBV28 with TRBJ1-5, with D possibly TRBD1 on 6 matching bases. Germline CDR1 MDHEN, CDR2 SYDVKM. This CDR3 spans 15 amino acids. Trimming removed 2 bases from V and 2 bases from J, with 10 bases in between. The chain's CDR3 is CASSLGGGGNQPQHF. CDR3 in DNA: TGTGCCAGCAGTTTAGGGGGGGGCGGCAATCAGCCCCAGCATTTT. Filled out from reference TRBV28 and TRBJ1-5, the complete variable domain reads DVKVTQSSRYLVKRTGEKVFLECVQDMDHENMFWYRQDPGLGLRLIYFSYDVKMKEKGDIPEGYSVSREKKERFSLILESASTNQTSMYLCASSLGGGGNQPQHFGDGTRLSIL.

This chain connects TRBV19 to TRBJ1-1; D remains ambiguous. Germline V gene lookup returns CDR1 LNHDA and CDR2 SQIVND (reference sequence). The V end lost 5 bases, the J end lost 1 base, and 8 bases lay between the germline ends. CDR3 size: 13 residues. CDR3 sequence reads: CASSEQKNTEAFF. The CDR3 DNA reads as TGTGCCAGTAGTGAACAGAAGAACACTGAAGCTTTCTTT.

CDR3 sequence: CASSISGQTNQPQHF. CDR3 nucleotide sequence: TGTGCCAGTAGTATATCGGGACAGACCAATCAGCCCCAGCATTTT. V usage is TRBV19 and J usage is TRBJ1-5; 7 bases agree with TRBD1. There are 15 residues in the CDR3. Germline lookup yields CDR1 LNHDA and CDR2 SQIVND (reference sequence). Trimming took 2 bases from V and 3 from J; bases not matched to a gene: 4.

The chain joins TRBV4-3 to TRBJ1-1; D gene ambiguous. Between the trimmed V and J ends, which lost 0 bases and 4 bases, there was a span of 12 bases. CDR1 LGHNA and CDR2 YSLEER come from the germline V gene. The CDR3 runs to 15 residues. CDR3 nucleotides: TGCGCCAGCAGCCAAGATCATAGCGAGAGCACTGAAGCTTTCTTT. Protein sequence: CASSQDHSESTEAFF.

The sample holds a few counts of this clone. The genes are TRBV7-2 and TRBJ1-6, with 8 bases aligning to TRBD1. Germline V gene data show CDR1 as SGHTA and CDR2 as FQGNSA. The CDR3 runs to 14 residues. The trim removed 5 bases at V and 11 bases at J, leaving 8 bases unmatched. CDR3 nucleotide sequence: TGTGCCAGCAGCCCACAGGGGGATGGGGCACCCCTCCACTTT. This sequence encodes CASSPQGDGAPLHF.